This record looks at one T cell receptor beta chain sequence and its context. Use of 60 Vbeta and 13 Jbeta primers characterized the PCR. Clones were read by immunoSEQ multiplex PCR, and TCRdb kept only the in-frame ones, dropping some. The sample has 150,000 to 200,000 clones, roughly four fifths seen once; the top ten hold 3.5% to 5%. This record belongs to a study of cytomegalovirus exposure and HLA in healthy donors. This receptor was taken from a man over 45 in good health and CMV-seropositive. The sequenced material came from PBMCs.

CDR3 sequence reads: CASSLQTGGGTEAFF. The DNA for the CDR3 is TGTGCCAGCAGCTTACAAACAGGGGGCGGCACTGAAGCTTTCTTT. The chain joins TRBV7-9 to TRBJ1-1; TRBD1 matches 9 bases. The ends lost 2 bases at V and 4 bases at J; junction bases unmatched: 5. Germline V gene data show CDR1 as SEHNR and CDR2 as FQNEAQ (reference sequence). This CDR3 has 15 amino acids.